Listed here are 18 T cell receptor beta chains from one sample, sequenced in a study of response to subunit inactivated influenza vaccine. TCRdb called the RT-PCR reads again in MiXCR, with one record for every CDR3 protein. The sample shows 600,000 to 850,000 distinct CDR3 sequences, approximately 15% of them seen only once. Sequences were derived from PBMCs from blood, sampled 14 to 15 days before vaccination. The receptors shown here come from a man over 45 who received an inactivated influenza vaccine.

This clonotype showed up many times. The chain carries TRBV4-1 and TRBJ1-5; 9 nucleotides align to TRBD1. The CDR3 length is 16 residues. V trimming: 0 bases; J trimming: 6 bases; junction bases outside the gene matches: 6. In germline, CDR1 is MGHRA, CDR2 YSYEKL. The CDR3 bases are TGCGCCAGCAGCCAAGAAGTCGGGACAGGGTTTCAGCCCCAGCATTTT. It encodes CASSQEVGTGFQPQHF.

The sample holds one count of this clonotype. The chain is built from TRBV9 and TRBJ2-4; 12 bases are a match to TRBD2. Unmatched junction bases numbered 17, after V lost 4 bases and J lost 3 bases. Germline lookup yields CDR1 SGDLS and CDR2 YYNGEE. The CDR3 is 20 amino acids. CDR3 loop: CASSPPTSGGTLLGKNIQYF. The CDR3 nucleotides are TGTGCCAGCAGCCCCCCAACTAGCGGGGGGACCCTTTTAGGCAAAAACATTCAGTACTTC.

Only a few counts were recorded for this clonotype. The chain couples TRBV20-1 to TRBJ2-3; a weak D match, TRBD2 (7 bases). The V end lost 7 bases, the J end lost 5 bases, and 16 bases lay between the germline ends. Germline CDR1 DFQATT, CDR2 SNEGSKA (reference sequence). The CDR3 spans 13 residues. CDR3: CSVRGGLLDTQYF. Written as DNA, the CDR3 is TGCAGTGTTAGGGGGGGCCTGCTAGATACGCAGTATTTT.

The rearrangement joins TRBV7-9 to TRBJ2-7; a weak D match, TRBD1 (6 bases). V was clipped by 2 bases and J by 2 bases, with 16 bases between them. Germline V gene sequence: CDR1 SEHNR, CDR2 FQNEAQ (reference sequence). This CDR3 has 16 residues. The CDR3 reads CASSLHRGTQTYEQYF. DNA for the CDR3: TGTGCCAGCAGCTTACACAGAGGGACACAAACCTACGAGCAGTACTTC.

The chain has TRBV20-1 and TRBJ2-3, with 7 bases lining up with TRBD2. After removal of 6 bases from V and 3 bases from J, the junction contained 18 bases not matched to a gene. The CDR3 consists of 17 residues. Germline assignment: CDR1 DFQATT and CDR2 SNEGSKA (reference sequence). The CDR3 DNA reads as TGCAGTGCCACCGTATGGGGACTACCGTTGGCTACAGATACGCAGTATTTT. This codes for CSATVWGLPLATDTQYF.

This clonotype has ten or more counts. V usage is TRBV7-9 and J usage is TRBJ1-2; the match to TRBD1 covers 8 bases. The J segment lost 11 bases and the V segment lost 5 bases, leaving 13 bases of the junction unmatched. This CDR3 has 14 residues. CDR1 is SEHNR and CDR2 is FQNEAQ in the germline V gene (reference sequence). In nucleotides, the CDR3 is TGTGCCAGCAGCCGATTTATTGACAGGGGACCTTACACCTTC. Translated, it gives CASSRFIDRGPYTF.

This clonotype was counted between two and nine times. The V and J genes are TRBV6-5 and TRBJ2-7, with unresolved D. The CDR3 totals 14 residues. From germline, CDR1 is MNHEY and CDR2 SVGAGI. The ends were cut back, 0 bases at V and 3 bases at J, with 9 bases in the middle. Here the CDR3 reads CASSYSPRNYEQYF. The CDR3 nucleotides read TGTGCCAGCAGTTACTCTCCCAGAAACTACGAGCAGTACTTC.

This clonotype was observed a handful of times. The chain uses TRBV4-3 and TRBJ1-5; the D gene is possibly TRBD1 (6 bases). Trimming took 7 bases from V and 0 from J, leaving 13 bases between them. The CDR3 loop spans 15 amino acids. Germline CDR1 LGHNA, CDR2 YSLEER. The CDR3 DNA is TGCGCCAGCAAAGACAGGCGGGATAGCAATCAGCCCCAGCATTTT. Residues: CASKDRRDSNQPQHF.

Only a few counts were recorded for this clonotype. The CDR3 region is CASSGGLSAEYF. The CDR3 DNA reads as TGTGCCAGCAGTGGAGGTCTATCGGCTGAGTATTTT. The chain combines TRBV2 with TRBJ2-3; D gene uncertain. Germline-derived CDR1 and CDR2 are SNHLY and FYNNEI. The V end was cut by 4 bases, the J end by 13 bases, with 15 bases between. The CDR3 is 12 amino acids.

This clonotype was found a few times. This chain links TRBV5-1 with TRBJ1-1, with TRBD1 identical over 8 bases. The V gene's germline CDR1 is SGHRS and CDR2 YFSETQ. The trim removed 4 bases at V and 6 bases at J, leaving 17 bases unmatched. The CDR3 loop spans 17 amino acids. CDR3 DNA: TGCGCCAGCAGCCCTGTACCTCCGACAGGGGCATCTCCTGAAGCTTTCTTT. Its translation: CASSPVPPTGASPEAFF.

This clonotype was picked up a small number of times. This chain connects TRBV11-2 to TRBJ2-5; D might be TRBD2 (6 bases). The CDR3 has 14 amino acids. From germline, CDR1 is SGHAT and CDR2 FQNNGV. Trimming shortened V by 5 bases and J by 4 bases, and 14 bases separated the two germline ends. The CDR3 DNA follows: TGTGCCAGCAGCCCCATTAGCGGCGGAGAGACCCAGTACTTC. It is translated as CASSPISGGETQYF.

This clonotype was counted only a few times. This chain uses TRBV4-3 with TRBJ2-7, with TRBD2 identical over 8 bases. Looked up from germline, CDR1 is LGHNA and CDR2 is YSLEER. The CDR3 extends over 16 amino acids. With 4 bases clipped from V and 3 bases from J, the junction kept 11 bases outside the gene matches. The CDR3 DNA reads TGCGCCAGCAGCCTCACCGGCTCGGGACTAGTCTACGAGCAGTACTTC. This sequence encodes CASSLTGSGLVYEQYF.

The CDR3 nucleotides read TGTGCCAGCAGTTTAGTTACGGTGAACACTGAAGCTTTCTTT. Amino acid sequence: CASSLVTVNTEAFF. V and J are TRBV12-3 or TRBV12-4 and TRBJ1-1; D not resolved. There are 14 residues in the CDR3. V was cut by 1 base and J by 0 bases, with 6 bases left in between.

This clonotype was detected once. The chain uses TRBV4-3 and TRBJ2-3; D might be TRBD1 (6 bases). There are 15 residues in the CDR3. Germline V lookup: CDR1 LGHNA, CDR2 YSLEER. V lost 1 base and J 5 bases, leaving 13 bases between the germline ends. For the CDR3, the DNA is TGCGCCAGCAGCCAAGTTTCTGGGGGCGGAGATACGCAGTATTTT. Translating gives CASSQVSGGGDTQYF.

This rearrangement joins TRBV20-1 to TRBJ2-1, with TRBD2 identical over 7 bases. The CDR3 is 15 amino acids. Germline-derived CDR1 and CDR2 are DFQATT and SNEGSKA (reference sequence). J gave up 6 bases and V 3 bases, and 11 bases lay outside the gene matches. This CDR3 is CSASAPGGRGNEQFF. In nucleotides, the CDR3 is TGCAGTGCTAGCGCCCCGGGAGGTCGGGGCAATGAGCAGTTCTTC.

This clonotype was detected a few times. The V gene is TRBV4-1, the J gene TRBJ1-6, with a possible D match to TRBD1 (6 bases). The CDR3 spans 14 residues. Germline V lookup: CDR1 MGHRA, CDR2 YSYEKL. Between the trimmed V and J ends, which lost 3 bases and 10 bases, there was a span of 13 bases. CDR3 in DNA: TGCGCCAGCAGCCAGGCGGACAGACCCTCACCCCTCCACTTT. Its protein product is CASSQADRPSPLHF.

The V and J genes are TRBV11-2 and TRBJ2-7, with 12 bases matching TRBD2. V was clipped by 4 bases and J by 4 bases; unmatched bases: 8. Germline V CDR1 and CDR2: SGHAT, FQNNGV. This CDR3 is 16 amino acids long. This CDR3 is CASSWFLAGGQYEQYF. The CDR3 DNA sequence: TGTGCCAGCAGCTGGTTTCTAGCGGGGGGGCAGTACGAGCAGTACTTC. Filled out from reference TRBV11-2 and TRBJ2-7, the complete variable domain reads EAGVAQSPRYKIIEKRQSVAFWCNPISGHATLYWYQQILGQGPKLLIQFQNNGVVDDSQLPKDRFSAERLKGVDSTLKIQPAKLEDSAVYLCASSWFLAGGQYEQYFGPGTRLTVT.

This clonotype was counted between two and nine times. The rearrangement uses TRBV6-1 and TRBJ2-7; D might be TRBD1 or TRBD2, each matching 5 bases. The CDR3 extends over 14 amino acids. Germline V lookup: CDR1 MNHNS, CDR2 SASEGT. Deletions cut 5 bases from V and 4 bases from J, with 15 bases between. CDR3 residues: CASSQSGTVYEQYF. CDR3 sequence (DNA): TGTGCCAGCAGTCAATCCGGGACGGTTTACGAGCAGTACTTC.